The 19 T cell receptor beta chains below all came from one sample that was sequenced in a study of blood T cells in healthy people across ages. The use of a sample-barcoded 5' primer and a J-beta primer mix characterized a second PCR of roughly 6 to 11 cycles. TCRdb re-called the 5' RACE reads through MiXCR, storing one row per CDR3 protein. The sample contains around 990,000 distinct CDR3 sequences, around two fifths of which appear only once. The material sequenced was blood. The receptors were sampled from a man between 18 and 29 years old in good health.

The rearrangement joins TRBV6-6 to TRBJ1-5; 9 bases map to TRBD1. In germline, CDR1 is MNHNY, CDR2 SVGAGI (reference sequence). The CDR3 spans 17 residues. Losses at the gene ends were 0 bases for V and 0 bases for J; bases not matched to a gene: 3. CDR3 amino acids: CASSYSRDRVSNQPQHF. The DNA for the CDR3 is TGTGCCAGCAGTTACTCGAGGGACAGGGTTAGCAATCAGCCCCAGCATTTT.

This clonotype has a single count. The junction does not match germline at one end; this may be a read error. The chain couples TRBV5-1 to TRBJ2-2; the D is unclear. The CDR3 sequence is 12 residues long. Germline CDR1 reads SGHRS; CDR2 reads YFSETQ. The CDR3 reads CASGLAAGELFF. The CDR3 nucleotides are TGCGCCAGCGGCTTGGCCGCCGGGGAGCTGTTTTTT.

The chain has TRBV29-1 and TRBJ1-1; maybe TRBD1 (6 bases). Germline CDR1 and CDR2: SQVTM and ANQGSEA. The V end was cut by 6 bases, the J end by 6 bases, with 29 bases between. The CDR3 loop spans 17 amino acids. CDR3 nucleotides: TGCAGCGTCCGACCCCGGGGGCTTACAGGGAAGGGTCCTGAAGCTTTCTTT. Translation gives CSVRPRGLTGKGPEAFF.

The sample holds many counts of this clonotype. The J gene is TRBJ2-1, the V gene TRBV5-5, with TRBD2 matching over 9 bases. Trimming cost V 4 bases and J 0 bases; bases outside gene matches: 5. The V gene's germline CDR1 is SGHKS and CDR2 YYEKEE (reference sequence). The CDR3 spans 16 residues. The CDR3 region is CASSPLAGSSYNEQFF. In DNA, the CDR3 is TGTGCCAGCAGCCCGCTAGCGGGGAGCTCCTACAATGAGCAGTTCTTC.

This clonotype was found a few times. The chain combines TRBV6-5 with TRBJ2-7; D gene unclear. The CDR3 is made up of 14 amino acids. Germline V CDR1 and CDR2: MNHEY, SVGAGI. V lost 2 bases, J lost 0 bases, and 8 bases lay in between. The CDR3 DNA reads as TGTGCCAGCAGTTACACCTCGGGCTCCTACGAGCAGTACTTC. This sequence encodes CASSYTSGSYEQYF.

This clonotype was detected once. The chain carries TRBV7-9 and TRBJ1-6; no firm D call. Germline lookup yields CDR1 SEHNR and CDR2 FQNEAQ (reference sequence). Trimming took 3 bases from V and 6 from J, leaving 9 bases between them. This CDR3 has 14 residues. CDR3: CASSFTASNSPLHF. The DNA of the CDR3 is TGTGCCAGCAGCTTTACGGCTTCTAATTCACCCCTCCACTTT.

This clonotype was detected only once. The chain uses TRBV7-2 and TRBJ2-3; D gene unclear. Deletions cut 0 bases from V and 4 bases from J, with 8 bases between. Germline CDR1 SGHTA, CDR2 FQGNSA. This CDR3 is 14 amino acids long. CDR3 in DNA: TGTGCCAGCAGCTTAGCGCACAGCCCAGATACGCAGTATTTT. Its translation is CASSLAHSPDTQYF.

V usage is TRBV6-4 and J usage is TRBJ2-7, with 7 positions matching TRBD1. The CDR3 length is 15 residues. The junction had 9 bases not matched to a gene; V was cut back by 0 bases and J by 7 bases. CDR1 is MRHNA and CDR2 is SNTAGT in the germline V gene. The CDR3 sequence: CASSDSRTGSNEQYF. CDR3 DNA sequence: TGTGCCAGCAGTGACTCAAGGACAGGATCCAATGAGCAGTACTTC.

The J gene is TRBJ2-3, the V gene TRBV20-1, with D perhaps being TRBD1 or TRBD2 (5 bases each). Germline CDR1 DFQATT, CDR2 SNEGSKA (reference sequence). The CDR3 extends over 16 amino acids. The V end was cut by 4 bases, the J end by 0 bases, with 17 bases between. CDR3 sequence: CSANGAGATSTDTQYF. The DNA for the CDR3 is TGCAGTGCTAACGGGGCGGGCGCGACTAGCACAGATACGCAGTATTTT.

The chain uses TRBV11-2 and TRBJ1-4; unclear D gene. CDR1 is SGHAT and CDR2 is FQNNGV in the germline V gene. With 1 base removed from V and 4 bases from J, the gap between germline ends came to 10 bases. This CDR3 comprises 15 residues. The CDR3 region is CASSLAPEINEKLFF. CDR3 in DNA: TGTGCCAGCAGCTTAGCGCCGGAGATTAATGAAAAACTGTTTTTT.

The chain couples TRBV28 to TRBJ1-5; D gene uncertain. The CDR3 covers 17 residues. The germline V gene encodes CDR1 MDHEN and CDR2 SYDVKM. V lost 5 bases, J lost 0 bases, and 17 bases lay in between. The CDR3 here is CASSPSGLRRSNQPQHF. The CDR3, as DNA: TGTGCCAGCAGTCCCTCGGGGTTGCGGCGTAGCAATCAGCCCCAGCATTTT.

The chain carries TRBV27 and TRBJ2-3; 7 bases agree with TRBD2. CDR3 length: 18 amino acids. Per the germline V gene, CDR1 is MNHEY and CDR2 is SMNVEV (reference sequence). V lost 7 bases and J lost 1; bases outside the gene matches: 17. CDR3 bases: TGTGCCAGCACCCCATGGACTGGTACGGGGGGAGGCACAGATACGCAGTATTTT. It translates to CASTPWTGTGGGTDTQYF.

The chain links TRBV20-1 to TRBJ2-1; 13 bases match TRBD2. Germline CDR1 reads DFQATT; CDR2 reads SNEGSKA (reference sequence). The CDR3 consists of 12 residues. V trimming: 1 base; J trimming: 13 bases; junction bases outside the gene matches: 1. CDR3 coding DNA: TGCAGTGCTAGAGGGGGACTAGCGGGACAGTTCTTC. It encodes CSARGGLAGQFF.

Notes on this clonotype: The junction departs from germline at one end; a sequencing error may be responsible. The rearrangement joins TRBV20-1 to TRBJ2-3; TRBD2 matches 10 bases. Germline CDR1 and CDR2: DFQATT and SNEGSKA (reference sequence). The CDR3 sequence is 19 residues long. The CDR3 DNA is TGCAGTGCTAGAAACATGAGGCCGTCTAGCGGGGGACGATCAGATTCGCAGTATTTT. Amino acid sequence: CSARNMRPSSGGRSDSQYF.

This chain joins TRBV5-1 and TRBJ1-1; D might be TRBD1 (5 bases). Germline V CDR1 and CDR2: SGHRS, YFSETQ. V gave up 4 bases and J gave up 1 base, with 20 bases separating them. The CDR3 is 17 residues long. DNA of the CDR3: TGCGCCAGCAGCCGCCCGGGGGAGCCTAAAAAGAACACTGAAGCTTTCTTT. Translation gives CASSRPGEPKKNTEAFF.

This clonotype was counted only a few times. The CDR3 DNA reads TGTGCCAGCAGCGCGGGGTGGACACAGCCCCAGCATTTT. This translates into CASSAGWTQPQHF. V and J are TRBV9 and TRBJ1-5; D may be TRBD1 (5 bases). The CDR3 spans 13 residues. Trimming left V 3 bases short and J 7 bases short, with 11 bases between. The V gene's germline CDR1 is SGDLS and CDR2 YYNGEE.

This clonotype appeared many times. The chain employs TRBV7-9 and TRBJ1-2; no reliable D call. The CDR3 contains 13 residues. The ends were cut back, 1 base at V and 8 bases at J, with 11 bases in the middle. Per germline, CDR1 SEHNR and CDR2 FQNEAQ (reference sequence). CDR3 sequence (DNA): TGTGCCAGCAGCTTAGAGGAGGCAGACGGCTACACCTTC. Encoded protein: CASSLEEADGYTF.

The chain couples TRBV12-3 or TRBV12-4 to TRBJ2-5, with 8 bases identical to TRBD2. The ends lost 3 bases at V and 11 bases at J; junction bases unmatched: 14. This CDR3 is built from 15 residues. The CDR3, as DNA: TGTGCCAGCAGTTTTAAAGCGGGGGACTACAATGAGCAGTACTTC. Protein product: CASSFKAGDYNEQYF.

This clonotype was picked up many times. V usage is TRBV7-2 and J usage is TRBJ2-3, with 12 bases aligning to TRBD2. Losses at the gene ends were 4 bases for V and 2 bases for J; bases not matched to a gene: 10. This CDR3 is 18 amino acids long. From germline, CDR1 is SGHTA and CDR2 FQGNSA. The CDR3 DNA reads TGTGCCAGCAGCTCACCGGGACTAGCGGGTGTTCCCACAGATACGCAGTATTTT. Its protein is CASSSPGLAGVPTDTQYF.